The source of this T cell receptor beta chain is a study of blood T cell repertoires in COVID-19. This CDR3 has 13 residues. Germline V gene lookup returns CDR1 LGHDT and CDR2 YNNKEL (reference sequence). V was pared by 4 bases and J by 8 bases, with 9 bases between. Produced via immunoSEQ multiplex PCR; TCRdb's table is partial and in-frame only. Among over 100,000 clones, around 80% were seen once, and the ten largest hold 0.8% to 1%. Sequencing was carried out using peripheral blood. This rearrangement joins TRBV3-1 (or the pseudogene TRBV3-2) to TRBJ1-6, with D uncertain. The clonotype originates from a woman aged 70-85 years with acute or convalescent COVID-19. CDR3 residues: CASSPRFDSPLHF. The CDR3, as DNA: TGTGCCAGCAGCCCCCGTTTTGATTCACCCCTCCACTTT.